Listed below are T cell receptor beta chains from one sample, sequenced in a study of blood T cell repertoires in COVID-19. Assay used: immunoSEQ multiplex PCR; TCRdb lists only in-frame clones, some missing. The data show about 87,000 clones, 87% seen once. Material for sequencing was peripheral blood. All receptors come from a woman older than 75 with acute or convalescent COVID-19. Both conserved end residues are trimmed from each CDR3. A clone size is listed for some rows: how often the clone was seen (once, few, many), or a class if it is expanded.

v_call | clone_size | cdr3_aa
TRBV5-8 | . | ASSFYRLAGNEQF
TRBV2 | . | ASTLASGRYEQY
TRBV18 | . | ASSPRGTLDSPLH
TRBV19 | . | ASSRIQGGLSF
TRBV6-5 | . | ASSYGTASNQPQH
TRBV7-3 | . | ASSLRGTSGMEQF
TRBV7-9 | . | ASSPGQGFGGYT
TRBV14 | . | ASSQVGRDKGNGYT
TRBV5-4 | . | ASSLGGTANNSPLH
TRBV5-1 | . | ASSSASGGRDTQY
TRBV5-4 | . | ASSLDRGLGYT
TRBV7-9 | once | ASSGRQGNYGYT
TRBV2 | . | ASFDGGGAYEQY
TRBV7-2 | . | ASSRYSETQY
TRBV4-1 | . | ASSQSWTSGTSYEQY
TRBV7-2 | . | ASSPAGGPRTGELF
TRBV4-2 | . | ASSQGGATGELF
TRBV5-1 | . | ASSLKQGASTEAF
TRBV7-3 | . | ASSFERGEQY
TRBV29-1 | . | SVMEGRNNSPLH
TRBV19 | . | ASSIDTGGAQFANEKLF
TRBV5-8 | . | ASRSTGTVYGYT
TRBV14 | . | ASSQASRYYEQY
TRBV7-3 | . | ASSWSGESGYT
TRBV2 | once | ASSEVTGLGTEAF
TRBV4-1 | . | ASSQILQGGSEAF
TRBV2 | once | ASRDYSYEQY
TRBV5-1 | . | ASSAGDRTYGYT
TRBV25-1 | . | ASSEFQGLRAEAF
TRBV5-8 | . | ASSLGTGGLEQF
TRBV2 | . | ASNPGGWETQY
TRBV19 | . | ASSAWTGGYEKLF
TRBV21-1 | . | ASSKVLGQGDANTGELF
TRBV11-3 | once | ASSRLQGQVNQPQH
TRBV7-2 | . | ASSSIGTSNQPQH
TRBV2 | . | ASSRAGGSQETQY
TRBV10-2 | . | ASSESSMNQPQH
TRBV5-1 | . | ASSLGTSNYGYT
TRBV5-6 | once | ASSPGKGYTEAF
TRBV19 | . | ASSILDQPQH
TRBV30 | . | AWSRSGGNEQF
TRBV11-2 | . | ASSLVSDSPLH
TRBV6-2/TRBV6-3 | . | ASSSPDRGFWNQPQH
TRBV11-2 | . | ASSLGHNYGYT
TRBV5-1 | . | ASYWTTSGDTQY
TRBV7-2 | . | ASSRGGRGVQPQH
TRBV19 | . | ASSIAPGVPVDGYT
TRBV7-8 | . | ASKPGTGNRDSPLH
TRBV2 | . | ASTFMGAGNTEAF
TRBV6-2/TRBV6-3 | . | ASSKTQYSNQPQH
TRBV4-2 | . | ASSQDNFGQGSEPQH
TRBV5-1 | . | ASSEGQGAFGYT
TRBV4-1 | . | ASSQMTGRNQPQH
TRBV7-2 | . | ASSLERTSVYEQY